These T cell receptor beta chains were read from a single sample in a study of human T cells and chemical hapten exposure. TCRdb redid the calling of the RACE reads with MiXCR, one entry per CDR3 protein. The sample lists 100,000 to 150,000 distinct CDR3 sequences, approximately 9.1% occurring once. Sequenced material: whole blood. The receptor set was obtained from a male donor in good health. Some clones in this sample may be carry-over from other donors' samples. The CDR3 runs from the conserved cysteine through the conserved F or W. D genes are given only for firm matches. Only part of the rows carry a size: once, few, many, or a class if the clone is expanded.

size	V	J	D	CDR3	DNA
many	TRBV11-2	TRBJ1-5	-	CASSLEGSHQPQHF	TGTGCCAGCAGCTTAGAGGGCAGTCATCAGCCCCAGCATTTT
few	TRBV29-1	TRBJ1-5	-	CSVAENSNQPQHF	TGCAGCGTAGCAGAGAATAGCAATCAGCCCCAGCATTTT
-	TRBV24-1	TRBJ2-2	-	CATSDRAGELFF	TGTGCCACCAGTGACAGGGCCGGGGAGCTGTTTTTT
many	TRBV10-3	TRBJ2-2	TRBD1	CAISENPTGTGELFF	TGTGCCATCAGTGAGAACCCGACAGGGACCGGGGAGCTGTTTTTT
few	TRBV5-6	TRBJ1-5	-	CASSSGRTVQPQHF	TGTGCCAGCAGCTCAGGGAGAACGGTTCAGCCCCAGCATTTT
few	TRBV2	TRBJ1-5	-	CASSEFGSDNQPQHF	TGTGCCAGCAGTGAGTTTGGATCGGATAATCAGCCCCAGCATTTT
-	TRBV6-6	TRBJ1-5	-	CASRPDPRSNQPQHF	TGTGCCAGCAGACCCGATCCAAGGAGCAATCAGCCCCAGCATTTT
few	TRBV10-3	TRBJ2-3	TRBD2	CAISDGGGTDTQYF	TGTGCCATCAGTGATGGGGGGGGCACAGATACGCAGTATTTT
few	TRBV27	TRBJ1-2	-	CASSFPANYGYTF	TGTGCCAGCAGTTTCCCCGCTAACTATGGCTACACCTTC
many	TRBV4-3	TRBJ1-2	TRBD1	CASSHRGTGAYYGYTF	TGCGCCAGCAGCCACCGGGGGACAGGGGCGTACTATGGCTACACCTTC
-	TRBV12-3/TRBV12-4	TRBJ2-2	TRBD1	CASSLGPGQGHTGELFF	TGTGCCAGCAGTTTAGGACCGGGACAGGGGCACACCGGGGAGCTGTTTTTT
-	TRBV27	TRBJ2-1	-	CASSPMAMGEQFF	TGTGCCAGCAGTCCAATGGCGATGGGTGAGCAGTTCTTC
few	TRBV7-9	TRBJ2-6	-	CASTNFRTPVSGANVLTF	TGTGCCAGCACCAACTTCCGGACACCCGTCTCTGGGGCCAACGTCCTGACTTTC
-	TRBV19	TRBJ1-4	TRBD1	CASSIGTGVREKLFF	TGTGCCAGTAGTATCGGGACAGGAGTACGTGAAAAACTGTTTTTT
-	TRBV6-5	TRBJ2-3	TRBD1	CASSHRGLTDTQYF	TGTGCCAGCAGTCACAGGGGTCTCACAGATACGCAGTATTTT
-	TRBV27	TRBJ2-3	-	CASSLDGTQYF	TGTGCCAGCAGTTTAGACGGTACGCAGTATTTT
-	TRBV5-6	TRBJ1-4	-	CASSLRPVNEKLFF	TGTGCCAGCAGCTTAAGGCCTGTTAATGAAAAACTGTTTTTT
few	TRBV6-5	TRBJ1-4	TRBD1	CASSVGQGSVEKLFF	TGTGCCAGCAGTGTCGGACAGGGAAGTGTTGAAAAACTGTTTTTT
many	TRBV14	TRBJ2-1	TRBD2	CASSPPGTSGNNEQFF	TGTGCCAGCAGCCCCCCAGGGACTAGCGGTAACAATGAGCAGTTCTTC
few	TRBV7-2	TRBJ1-1	TRBD1	CASSRGQGAVEAFF	TGTGCCAGCAGCAGAGGACAGGGGGCTGTTGAAGCTTTCTTT
few	TRBV7-9	TRBJ1-4	TRBD1	CASSPTGVTEKLFF	TGTGCCAGCAGCCCAACAGGGGTTACTGAAAAACTGTTTTTT
-	TRBV20-1	TRBJ1-5	-	CSAREDSNQPQHF	TGCAGTGCTAGAGAGGACAGTAATCAGCCCCAGCATTTT
many	TRBV6-5	TRBJ2-5	-	CASSYSRGLDLGETQYF	TGTGCCAGCAGTTACTCCCGGGGGTTGGATCTTGGGGAGACCCAGTACTTC
many	TRBV27	TRBJ2-6	TRBD1	CASSRQGESSGANVLTF	TGTGCCAGCAGTCGACAGGGGGAGAGCTCTGGGGCCAACGTCCTGACTTTC
few	TRBV6-4	TRBJ1-5	-	CASTDGGRGNQPQHF	TGTGCCAGCACCGATGGGGGAAGGGGAAATCAGCCCCAGCATTTT
many	TRBV12-3/TRBV12-4	TRBJ1-1	-	CASNSENTEAFF	TGTGCCAGCAATTCAGAGAACACTGAAGCTTTCTTT
few	TRBV9	TRBJ2-7	-	CASATGPSPASEQYF	TGTGCCAGCGCGACCGGACCTTCCCCAGCATCCGAGCAGTACTTC
-	TRBV30	TRBJ1-1	-	CAAKTGNTEAFF	TGTGCCGCTAAAACCGGGAACACTGAAGCTTTCTTT
many	TRBV27	TRBJ1-5	TRBD1	CASSFLGTGGGSNQPQHF	TGTGCCAGCAGTTTCCTCGGGACAGGGGGAGGGAGCAATCAGCCCCAGCATTTT
many	TRBV6-1	TRBJ2-4	-	CASSEAMERLVKNIQYF	TGTGCCAGCAGTGAAGCTATGGAGCGGTTAGTCAAAAACATTCAGTACTTC